The clone carrying this TCR beta chain was found a few times. Its antigen is as yet unknown. The CDR3 length is 13 residues. CDR1 and CDR2 (germline): MNHEY, SVGAGI. Trimming shortened V by 0 bases and J by 11 bases, and 11 bases separated the two germline ends. The sample comes from a study of cytomegalovirus exposure and HLA in healthy donors. General study points: Researchers reported in a later analysis that common viral pathogens appeared linked to several top clusters. A later analysis linked some 17,000 TCR beta sequences to HLA alleles at 0.05 false discovery rate. Earlier findings revealed that most TCR beta V segments proved productive either about 90% or about 30% of the time. A reported reduction in N-insertions relative to the approximately 640-donor mean was seen in an Asian-associated ancestry cluster in a later analysis.

The PCR was carried out with 60 Vbeta primers and 13 Jbeta primers. Sequencing was performed with immunoSEQ multiplex PCR; in TCRdb, only in-frame clones are kept and a portion is missing. The sample consists of 150,000 to 200,000 clones, around two thirds of them appearing once. Sequencing was done on a sample of PBMCs. This TCR came from a man aged 45-65 years in good health and CMV-seronegative. The J gene is TRBJ1-5, the V gene TRBV6-5; possible D gene TRBD1, 6 bases. CDR3: CASSYSGGIAQHF. CDR3 bases: TGTGCCAGCAGTTACTCTGGGGGCATAGCCCAGCATTTT.